The clone carrying this T cell receptor beta chain was seen only a few times. V dropped 7 bases and J dropped 5; count of bases not matched to a gene: 12. The germline CDR1 and CDR2 sequences are SGHNT and YENEEA. This CDR3 is 15 amino acids long. This sample was taken from a study of OX40 agonist ivuxolimab in advanced cancers. Study-level background: Ivuxolimab, which is an agonistic anti-OX40 (CD134) antibody, was administered to the patients. Prior checkpoint blockade (anti-PD-1, anti-PD-L1 or anti-CTLA-4) was permitted; around 39% had it. The study enrolled dose-escalation patients with hepatocellular carcinoma, melanoma, renal cell or head and neck cancer.

People who had autoimmune disease history or systemic immunosuppression were excluded. The assay was immunoSEQ multiplex PCR, and TCRdb's table has in-frame clones only and misses some. The table has some 39,000 clones, approximately 87% seen once; the top ten hold roughly 3.4%. The rearrangement links TRBV11-3 to TRBJ2-5, with 8 bases that match TRBD2. This TCR derives from an adult with an advanced solid tumor such as melanoma, head and neck, liver or kidney cancer. Sequencing was performed on CD4+ or CD8+ T cells sorted from blood, taken in a trial of the OX40 agonist ivuxolimab. The CDR3 is CASTKGGRSWETQYF. In DNA form, the CDR3 reads TGTGCCAGCACAAAGGGCGGGAGGTCATGGGAGACCCAGTACTTC.